The 9 T cell receptor beta chains reported below all come from one sample, sequenced in a study of blood T cell repertoires in COVID-19. The assay was immunoSEQ multiplex PCR, and TCRdb's table has in-frame clones only and misses some. The data show about 270,000 clones, 85% to 90% seen once. Sequencing was carried out using PBMCs or T cells enriched from blood (not recorded which). These receptors came from a man between 18 and 29 years old who had recovered from COVID-19.

The chain couples TRBV7-8 to TRBJ1-1; tentatively, D is TRBD1 (5 bases). Germline CDR1 and CDR2: SGHVS and FQNEAQ. Trimming removed 5 bases at V and 3 bases at J, with 13 bases between. The CDR3 runs 14 residues. This chain's CDR3 is CASSPYGHYTEAFF. The CDR3 DNA follows: TGTGCCAGCAGCCCCTATGGACACTACACTGAAGCTTTCTTT.

This chain links TRBV6-7 with TRBJ2-6, with 9 bases that match TRBD2. TRBV6-7 is an ORF; its function is uncertain. The CDR3 runs to 17 residues. With 11 bases clipped from V and 4 bases from J, the junction kept 15 bases outside the gene matches. The CDR3 DNA follows: TGTGCCTGTGGGGGCGGGGGGGGCGGGGGCGGGGCCAACGTCCTGACTTTC. This codes for CACGGGGGGGGANVLTF.

A few counts support this clone. This chain links TRBV5-1 with TRBJ2-3; TRBD2 aligns across 8 bases. V gave up 4 bases and J gave up 6 bases; unmatched junction bases: 13. CDR1 and CDR2 (germline): SGHRS, YFSETQ. The CDR3 runs to 16 residues. The CDR3 here is CASSPLSGGLSDTQYF. CDR3 nucleotides: TGCGCCAGCAGCCCGTTGTCGGGGGGGTTATCGGATACGCAGTATTTT.

The CDR3 protein is CASSPGQGAGTEAFF. The CDR3 region has the DNA TGTGCCAGCAGCCCAGGACAGGGGGCGGGCACTGAAGCTTTCTTT. The chain recombines TRBV7-8 with TRBJ1-1, with 11 bases aligning to TRBD1. V lost 5 bases and J lost 4; bases outside the gene matches: 6. CDR3 length: 15 amino acids. Germline-derived CDR1 and CDR2 are SGHVS and FQNEAQ. The full variable domain, completed using reference TRBV7-8 and TRBJ1-1, is GAGVSQSPRYKVAKRGQDVALRCDPISGHVSLFWYQQALGQGPEFLTYFQNEAQLDKSGLPSDRFFAERPEGSVSTLKIQRTQQEDSAVYLCASSPGQGAGTEAFFGQGTRLTVV.

The J gene is TRBJ1-5, the V gene TRBV5-6; a weak D match, TRBD1 (5 bases). V lost 2 bases and J lost 2, with 8 bases in between. Germline V gives CDR1 SGHDT, CDR2 YYEEEE. The CDR3 is made up of 14 amino acids. The DNA of the CDR3 is TGTGCCAGCAGCTTCCAGGGTGGCAATCAGCCCCAGCATTTT. It codes for CASSFQGGNQPQHF.

The gene calls are TRBV30 and TRBJ1-1, with 7 positions matching TRBD1. The CDR3 is made up of 14 amino acids. J was trimmed by 1 base and V by 3 bases; bases with no gene match: 5. Germline CDR1 is GTSNPN and CDR2 is SVGIG (reference sequence). This CDR3 reads CAWRTGTANTEAFF. CDR3 sequence (DNA): TGTGCCTGGAGGACCGGGACAGCGAACACTGAAGCTTTCTTT.

The rearrangement links TRBV10-3 to TRBJ2-1, with 10 bases aligning to TRBD2. Germline V gene data show CDR1 as ENHRY and CDR2 as SYGVKD. Trimming cost V 2 bases and J 5 bases; bases outside gene matches: 3. The CDR3 extends over 15 amino acids. CDR3 protein: CAISERAGGDNEQFF. The CDR3, as DNA: TGTGCCATCAGTGAGAGAGCGGGGGGGGACAATGAGCAGTTCTTC.

The chain uses TRBV10-3 and TRBJ2-1; 9 bases are shared with TRBD2. With 0 bases clipped from V and 3 bases from J, the junction kept 3 bases outside the gene matches. Germline assignment: CDR1 ENHRY and CDR2 SYGVKD. There are 16 residues in the CDR3. The CDR3 coding sequence is TGTGCCATCAGTGAGTCGAGACTAGCGGACTACAATGAGCAGTTCTTC. Its protein product is CAISESRLADYNEQFF.

V gene TRBV15 combines with J gene TRBJ1-5, with D perhaps TRBD1 (6 bases). The ends were cut back, 4 bases at V and 2 bases at J, with 21 bases in the middle. Per germline, CDR1 LNHNV and CDR2 YYDKDF (reference sequence). This CDR3 is built from 18 residues. The DNA of the CDR3 is TGTGCCACCAGCACCCAATCCGGGGGGGCATACGGCAATCAGCCCCAGCATTTT. Amino acids: CATSTQSGGAYGNQPQHF.